These 15 T cell receptor beta chains were sequenced from one sample in a study of neoadjuvant anti-PD-1 for oral cavity cancer. The assay was immunoSEQ multiplex PCR, and TCRdb's table has in-frame clones only and misses some. The sample lists 30,000 to 40,000 clones, roughly 89% seen once, with roughly 3.4% in the top ten. The sequenced sample was PBMCs, obtained before nivolumab (anti-PD-1) treatment. The source is a person between 40 and 85 years old with oral cavity squamous cell carcinoma.

The rearrangement joins TRBV10-3 to TRBJ1-1; no clear D. Germline V lookup: CDR1 ENHRY, CDR2 SYGVKD. Trimming removed 1 base at V and 1 base at J, with 4 bases between. The CDR3 has 13 amino acids. The CDR3 loop reads CAISELGNTEAFF. The CDR3 nucleotides are TGTGCCATCAGTGAGTTAGGGAACACTGAAGCTTTCTTT.

The rearrangement joins TRBV6-5 to TRBJ1-2; D is perhaps TRBD1 (5 bases). Trimming removed 5 bases at V and 8 bases at J, with 18 bases between. Germline CDR1 and CDR2: MNHEY and SVGAGI. This CDR3 spans 14 amino acids. CDR3: CASSLGGALLGYTF. As DNA, the CDR3 is TGTGCCAGCAGTCTAGGAGGGGCCCTCTTAGGCTACACCTTC.

This clone appeared a single time. The chain combines TRBV5-1 with TRBJ2-1; D is tentatively TRBD1 or TRBD2 (5 bases each). The germline V gene has CDR1 SGHRS and CDR2 YFSETQ. The CDR3 totals 14 residues. With 5 bases removed from V and 6 bases from J, the gap between germline ends came to 15 bases. The CDR3 nucleotides are TGCGCCAGCAGTCCCGGGACCCTTCGCAATGAGCAGTTCTTC. Amino acid sequence: CASSPGTLRNEQFF.

The chain has TRBV10-2 and TRBJ2-7, with D possibly being TRBD1 (7 bases). Germline CDR1 is WSHSY and CDR2 is SAAADI. The CDR3 totals 19 residues. V was cut by 2 bases and J by 0 bases, with 23 bases left in between. The DNA of the CDR3 is TGCGCCAGCAGTGAGAGGGAGGAGGGCAGGGGGTTTAGCTCCTACGAGCAGTACTTC. It codes for CASSEREEGRGFSSYEQYF.

This chain joins TRBV10-3 and TRBJ1-5, with 7 bases lining up with TRBD1. J was trimmed by 2 bases and V by 2 bases; bases with no gene match: 21. This CDR3 has 21 amino acids. The V gene's germline CDR1 is ENHRY and CDR2 SYGVKD. CDR3 sequence reads: CAISEPPGRGRRWWGNQPQHF. In DNA form, the CDR3 reads TGTGCCATCAGTGAGCCTCCTGGGAGGGGGCGGCGGTGGTGGGGCAATCAGCCCCAGCATTTT.

The chain couples TRBV7-2 to TRBJ2-1, with 8 bases matching TRBD1. The CDR3 consists of 15 residues. Germline CDR1 reads SGHTA; CDR2 reads FQGNSA. Trimming at V came to 1 base and at J to 5 bases, leaving 4 bases not matched to a gene. As DNA, the CDR3 is TGTGCCAGCAGCTTAGTCGGGGGACAGGACAATGAGCAGTTCTTC. It yields the protein CASSLVGGQDNEQFF.

V is TRBV7-2 and J is TRBJ1-1; D may be TRBD1 (6 bases). CDR1 and CDR2 (germline): SGHTA, FQGNSA. Trimming removed 6 bases at V and 4 bases at J, with 12 bases between. This CDR3 contains 13 residues. CDR3: CASRLGAVTEAFF. The CDR3 bases are TGTGCCAGCAGGCTGGGGGCAGTCACTGAAGCTTTCTTT. Using reference TRBV7-2 and TRBJ1-1 for the parts outside the CDR3, the full variable domain is GAGVSQSPSNKVTEKGKDVELRCDPISGHTALYWYRQSLGQGLEFLIYFQGNSAPDKSGLPSDRFSAERTGGSVSTLTIQRTQQEDSAVYLCASRLGAVTEAFFGQGTRLTVV.

The rearrangement links TRBV7-9 to TRBJ2-7, with TRBD1 matching over 8 bases. This CDR3 contains 16 residues. Trimming removed 1 base from V and 5 bases from J; junction bases left unmatched: 10. The germline V gene encodes CDR1 SEHNR and CDR2 FQNEAQ (reference sequence). The DNA for the CDR3 is TGTGCCAGCAGCTTAGAATTGCCAGGGGGCGTCGACGAGCAGTACTTC. Translated: CASSLELPGGVDEQYF.

The rearrangement joins TRBV5-1 to TRBJ1-4; unclear D gene. The CDR3 is 16 residues long. The germline V gene has CDR1 SGHRS and CDR2 YFSETQ. V lost 0 bases, J lost 5 bases, and 14 bases lay in between. CDR3 sequence reads: CASSLGREALNEKLFF. CDR3 DNA sequence: TGCGCCAGCAGCTTGGGGAGGGAGGCTCTGAATGAAAAACTGTTTTTT. Using reference TRBV5-1 and TRBJ1-4 for the parts outside the CDR3, the full variable domain is KAGVTQTPRYLIKTRGQQVTLSCSPISGHRSVSWYQQTPGQGLQFLFEYFSETQRNKGNFPGRFSGRQFSNSRSEMNVSTLELGDSALYLCASSLGREALNEKLFFGSGTQLSVL.

This clone has more than one count but fewer than ten. This rearrangement joins TRBV18 to TRBJ1-6; 7 bases agree with TRBD1. Looked up from germline, CDR1 is KGHSH and CDR2 is LQKENI. J was trimmed by 7 bases and V by 1 base; bases with no gene match: 4. CDR3 length: 15 amino acids. The CDR3 sequence is CASSPQGARNSPLHF. CDR3 DNA sequence: TGTGCCAGCTCACCACAGGGGGCGAGGAATTCACCCCTCCACTTT.

The chain is built from TRBV7-6 and TRBJ1-4; D is ambiguous. This CDR3 is built from 14 residues. CDR1 and CDR2 from the germline V gene are SGHVS and FNYEAQ. Trimming pared 5 bases from V and 4 bases from J, leaving 11 bases between. The CDR3, as DNA: TGTGCCAGCAGCCGCGCAGCCTTTAATGAAAAACTGTTTTTT. It translates to CASSRAAFNEKLFF.

This clone was seen a single time. This chain links TRBV7-9 with TRBJ2-5, with TRBD1 matching 7 bases. Germline values: CDR1 SEHNR, CDR2 FQNEAQ (reference sequence). This CDR3 has 15 residues. The V gene end was trimmed by 3 bases and the J gene end by 4 bases; junction bases not matched to a gene: 8. CDR3 in DNA: TGTGCCAGCAGCTTTCGACAGGGTTTGTTAGAGACCCAGTACTTC. Amino acids: CASSFRQGLLETQYF.

This chain uses TRBV4-1 with TRBJ1-2; 9 nucleotides match TRBD1. The CDR3 spans 15 residues. Losses at the gene ends were 4 bases for V and 6 bases for J; bases not matched to a gene: 9. CDR1 is MGHRA and CDR2 is YSYEKL in the germline V gene. Here the CDR3 reads CASSRTGTGMDGYTF. CDR3 DNA: TGCGCCAGCAGCCGAACCGGGACAGGGATGGATGGCTACACCTTC.

The chain employs TRBV7-2 and TRBJ1-6; D is unclear. In germline, CDR1 is SGHTA, CDR2 FQGNSA. The CDR3 is made up of 17 amino acids. V shed 4 bases and J shed 4 bases, with 17 bases lying between them. The CDR3 DNA reads TGTGCCAGCAGCTCCCTTGCGGGGATGGCGTATAATTCACCCCTCCACTTT. The encoded protein is CASSSLAGMAYNSPLHF.

The chain joins TRBV5-4 to TRBJ2-2; TRBD1 or TRBD2 may be the D gene (5 bases each). The CDR3 consists of 13 residues. Germline V CDR1 and CDR2: SGHNT, YYREEE (reference sequence). V dropped 0 bases and J dropped 9 bases, with 9 bases sitting between them. Here the CDR3 reads CASSLDGGWELFF. The CDR3 nucleotides read TGTGCCAGCAGCTTGGATGGGGGTTGGGAGCTGTTTTTT.